The 2 T cell receptor beta chains given below trace back to one sample, sequenced in a study of T cells in Graves' hyperthyroidism and ophthalmopathy. TCR beta CDR3 regions were amplified from RNA transcripts. A set of HTBI primers served as the primers for a first-round RT-PCR of the TCR CDR3. MiXCR was run by TCRdb on the multiplex PCR reads, yielding one entry per CDR3 protein. The table lists 370,000 or so distinct CDR3 sequences, less than 20% of them singletons. The material sequenced was blood. The receptors derive from a woman in her late teens or twenties with Graves' hyperthyroidism that later progressed to Graves' ophthalmopathy.

Only a few counts were recorded for this clonotype. This rearrangement joins TRBV5-1 to TRBJ1-1; 11 bases align to TRBD1. The J segment lost 4 bases and the V segment lost 4 bases, leaving 6 bases of the junction unmatched. The length of the CDR3 is 15 residues. The germline CDR1 and CDR2 sequences are SGHRS and YFSETQ. CDR3 protein: CASSIRTGGGTEAFF. The CDR3 coding sequence is TGCGCCAGCAGCATTAGGACAGGGGGCGGCACTGAAGCTTTCTTT.

This clonotype was counted many times. The chain recombines TRBV7-8 with TRBJ2-5; 10 positions agree with TRBD1. V gave up 4 bases and J gave up 5 bases; unmatched junction bases: 10. There are 16 residues in the CDR3. Germline V gene data show CDR1 as SGHVS and CDR2 as FQNEAQ. Written as DNA, the CDR3 is TGTGCCAGCAGCTACGGACGGACAGGGGGTCCGGAGACCCAGTACTTC. Translating it yields CASSYGRTGGPETQYF.